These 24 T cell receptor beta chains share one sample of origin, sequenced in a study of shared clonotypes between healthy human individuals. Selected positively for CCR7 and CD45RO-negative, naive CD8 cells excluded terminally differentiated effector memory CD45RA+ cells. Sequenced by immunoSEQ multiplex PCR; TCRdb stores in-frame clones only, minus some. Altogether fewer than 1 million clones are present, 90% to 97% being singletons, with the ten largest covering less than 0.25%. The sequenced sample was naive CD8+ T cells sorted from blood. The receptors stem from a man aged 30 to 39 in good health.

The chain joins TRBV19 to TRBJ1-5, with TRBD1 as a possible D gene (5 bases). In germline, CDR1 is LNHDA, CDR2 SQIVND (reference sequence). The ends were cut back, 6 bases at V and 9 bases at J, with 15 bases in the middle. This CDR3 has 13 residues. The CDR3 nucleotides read TGTGCCAGTAGCCACGATCAAAGGGGGCCCCAGCATTTT. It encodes CASSHDQRGPQHF. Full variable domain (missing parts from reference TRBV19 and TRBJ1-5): DGGITQSPKYLFRKEGQNVTLSCEQNLNHDAMYWYRQDPGQGLRLIYYSQIVNDFQKGDIAEGYSVSREKKESFPLTVTSAQKNPTAFYLCASSHDQRGPQHFGDGTRLSIL.

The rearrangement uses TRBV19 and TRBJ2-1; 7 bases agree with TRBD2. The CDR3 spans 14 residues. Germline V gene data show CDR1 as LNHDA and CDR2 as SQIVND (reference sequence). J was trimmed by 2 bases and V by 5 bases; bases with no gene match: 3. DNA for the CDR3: TGTGCCAGTAGTCCGGGGGGTCCCTACAATGAGCAGTTCTTC. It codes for CASSPGGPYNEQFF.

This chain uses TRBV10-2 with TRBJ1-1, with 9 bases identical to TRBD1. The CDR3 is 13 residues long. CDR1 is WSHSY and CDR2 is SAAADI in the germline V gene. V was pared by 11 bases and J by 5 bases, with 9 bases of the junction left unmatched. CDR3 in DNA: TGCGCCTCCCTTACAGGGGGCTTTACTGAAGCTTTCTTT. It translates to CASLTGGFTEAFF.

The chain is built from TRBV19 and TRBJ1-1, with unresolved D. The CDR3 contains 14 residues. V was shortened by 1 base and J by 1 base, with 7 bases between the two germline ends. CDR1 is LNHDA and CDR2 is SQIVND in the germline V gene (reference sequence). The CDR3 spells CASSIGAANTEAFF. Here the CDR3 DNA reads TGTGCCAGTAGTATAGGGGCCGCGAACACTGAAGCTTTCTTT.

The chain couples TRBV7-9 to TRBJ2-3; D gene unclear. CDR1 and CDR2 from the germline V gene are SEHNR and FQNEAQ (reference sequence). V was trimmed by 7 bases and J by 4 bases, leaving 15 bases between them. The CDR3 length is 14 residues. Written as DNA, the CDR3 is TGTGCCAGCACCTACACCCTGGTCCCAGATACGCAGTATTTT. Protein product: CASTYTLVPDTQYF. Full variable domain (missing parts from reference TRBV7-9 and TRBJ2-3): DTGVSQNPRHKITKRGQNVTFRCDPISEHNRLYWYRQTLGQGPEFLTYFQNEAQLEKSRLLSDRFSAERPKGSFSTLEIQRTEQGDSAMYLCASTYTLVPDTQYFGPGTRLTVL.

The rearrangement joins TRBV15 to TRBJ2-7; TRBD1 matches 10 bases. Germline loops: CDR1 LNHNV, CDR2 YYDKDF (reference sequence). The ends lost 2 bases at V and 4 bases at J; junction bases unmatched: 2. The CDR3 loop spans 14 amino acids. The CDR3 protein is CATSRSGQGYEQYF. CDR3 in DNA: TGTGCCACCAGCAGATCGGGACAGGGGTACGAGCAGTACTTC.

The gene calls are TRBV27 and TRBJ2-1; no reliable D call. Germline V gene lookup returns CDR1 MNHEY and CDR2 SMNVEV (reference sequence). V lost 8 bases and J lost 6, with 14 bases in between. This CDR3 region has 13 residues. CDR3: CASAQDHLNEQFF. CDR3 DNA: TGTGCCAGCGCCCAGGACCACCTCAATGAGCAGTTCTTC.

The CDR3 region has the DNA TGCGCCAGCAGCTTGGCTACGGACGAGCAGTTCTTC. It specifies CASSLATDEQFF. This chain joins TRBV5-1 and TRBJ2-1, with D unclear. This CDR3 comprises 12 residues. Germline V gene data show CDR1 as SGHRS and CDR2 as YFSETQ. Trimming removed 0 bases at V and 10 bases at J, with 8 bases between.

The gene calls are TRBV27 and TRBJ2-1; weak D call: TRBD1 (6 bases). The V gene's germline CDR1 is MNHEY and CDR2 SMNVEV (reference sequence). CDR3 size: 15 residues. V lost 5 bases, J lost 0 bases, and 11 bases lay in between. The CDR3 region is CASSMGQSSYNEQFF. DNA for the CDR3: TGTGCCAGCAGTATGGGACAAAGCTCCTACAATGAGCAGTTCTTC.

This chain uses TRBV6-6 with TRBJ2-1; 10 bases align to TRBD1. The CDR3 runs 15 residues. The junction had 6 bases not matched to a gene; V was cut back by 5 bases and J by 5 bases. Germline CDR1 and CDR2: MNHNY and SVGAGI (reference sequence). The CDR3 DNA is TGTGCCAGCAGTCGGGACAGGGGAATTAACAATGAGCAGTTCTTC. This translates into CASSRDRGINNEQFF.

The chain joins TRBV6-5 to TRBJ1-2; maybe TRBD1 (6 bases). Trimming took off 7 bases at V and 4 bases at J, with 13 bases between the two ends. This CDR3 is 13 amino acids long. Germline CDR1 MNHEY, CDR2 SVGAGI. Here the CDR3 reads CASTREGGYGYTF. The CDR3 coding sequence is TGTGCCAGCACAAGGGAGGGGGGCTATGGCTACACCTTC.

The DNA for the CDR3 is TGTGCCAGCAGCCAAGTACGGGGACCTTACCAAGAGACCCAGTACTTC. Amino acid sequence: CASSQVRGPYQETQYF. This chain uses TRBV14 with TRBJ2-5; D is perhaps TRBD1 or TRBD2 (5 bases each). The CDR3 has 16 residues. CDR1 is SGHDN and CDR2 is FVKESK in the germline V gene. The V end lost 1 base, the J end lost 0 bases, and 12 bases lay between the germline ends.

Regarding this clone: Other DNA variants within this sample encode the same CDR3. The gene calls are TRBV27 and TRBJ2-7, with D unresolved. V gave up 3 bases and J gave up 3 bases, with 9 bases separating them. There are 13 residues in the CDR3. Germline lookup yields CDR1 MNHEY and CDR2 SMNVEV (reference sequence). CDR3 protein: CASSFTENYEQYF. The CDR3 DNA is TGTGCCAGCAGTTTCACGGAGAACTACGAGCAGTACTTC.

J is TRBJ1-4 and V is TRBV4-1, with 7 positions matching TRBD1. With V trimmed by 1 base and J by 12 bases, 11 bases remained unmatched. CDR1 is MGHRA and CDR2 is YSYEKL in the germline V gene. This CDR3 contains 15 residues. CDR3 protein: CASSQGTGLESELFF. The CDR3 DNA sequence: TGCGCCAGCAGCCAAGGGACAGGTCTGGAGTCAGAACTGTTTTTT.

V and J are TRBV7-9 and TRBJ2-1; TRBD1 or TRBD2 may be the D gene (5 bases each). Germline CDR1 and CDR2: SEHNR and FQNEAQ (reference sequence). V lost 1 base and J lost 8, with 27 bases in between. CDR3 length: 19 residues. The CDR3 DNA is TGTGCCAGCAGCTTAGATCCTCGGGACCAAGCTAGATTACGGGATGAGCAGTTCTTC. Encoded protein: CASSLDPRDQARLRDEQFF.

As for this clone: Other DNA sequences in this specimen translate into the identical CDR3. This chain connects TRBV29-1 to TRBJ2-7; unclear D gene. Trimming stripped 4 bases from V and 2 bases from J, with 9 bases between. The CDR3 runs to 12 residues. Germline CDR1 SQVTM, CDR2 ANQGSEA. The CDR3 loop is CSVVVSAYEQYF. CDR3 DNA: TGCAGCGTTGTTGTCAGCGCCTACGAGCAGTACTTC.

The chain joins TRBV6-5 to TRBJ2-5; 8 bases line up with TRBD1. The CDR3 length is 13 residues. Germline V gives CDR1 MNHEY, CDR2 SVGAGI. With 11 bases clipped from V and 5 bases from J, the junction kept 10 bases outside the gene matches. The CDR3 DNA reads TGTGCCTCAGGGGGCAGCCAGATGGAGACCCAGTACTTC. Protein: CASGGSQMETQYF.

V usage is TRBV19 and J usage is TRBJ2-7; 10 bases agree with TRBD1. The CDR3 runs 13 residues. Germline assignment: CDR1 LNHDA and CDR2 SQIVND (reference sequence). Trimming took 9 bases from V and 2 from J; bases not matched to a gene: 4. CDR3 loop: CASGGTGAYEQYF. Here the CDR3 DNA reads TGTGCCAGCGGTGGGACAGGGGCCTACGAGCAGTACTTC.

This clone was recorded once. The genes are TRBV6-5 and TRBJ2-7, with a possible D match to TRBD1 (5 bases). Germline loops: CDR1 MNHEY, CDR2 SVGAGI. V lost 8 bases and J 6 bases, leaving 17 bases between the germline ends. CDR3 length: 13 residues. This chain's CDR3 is CASSEQGHPEQYF. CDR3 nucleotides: TGTGCCAGCTCGGAGCAGGGCCACCCCGAGCAGTACTTC.

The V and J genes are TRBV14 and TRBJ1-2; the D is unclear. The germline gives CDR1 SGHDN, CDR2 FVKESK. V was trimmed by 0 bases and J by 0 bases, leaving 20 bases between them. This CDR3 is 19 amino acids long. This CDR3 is CASSQEAWISGGANYGYTF. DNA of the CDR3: TGTGCCAGCAGCCAAGAGGCATGGATAAGTGGTGGTGCTAACTATGGCTACACCTTC.

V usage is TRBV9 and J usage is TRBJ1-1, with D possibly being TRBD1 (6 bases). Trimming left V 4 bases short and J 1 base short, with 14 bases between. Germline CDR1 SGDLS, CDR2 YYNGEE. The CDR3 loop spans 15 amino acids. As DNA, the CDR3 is TGTGCCAGCAGCCTCAGGGGAAGTGGGAACACTGAAGCTTTCTTT. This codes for CASSLRGSGNTEAFF.

The CDR3 DNA reads TGTGCCAGTTCGGGGGCTAGCGGGAGAGACGAGCAGTTCTTC. Protein product: CASSGASGRDEQFF. V is TRBV9 and J is TRBJ2-1; 10 nucleotides align to TRBD2. CDR1 is SGDLS, CDR2 YYNGEE, per germline. V shed 8 bases, J shed 10 bases, and the junction held 12 bases outside the gene matches. This CDR3 has 14 residues.

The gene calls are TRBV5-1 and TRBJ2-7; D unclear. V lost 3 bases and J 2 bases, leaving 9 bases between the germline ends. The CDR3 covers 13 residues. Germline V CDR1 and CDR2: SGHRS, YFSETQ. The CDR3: CASSSDPTYEQYF. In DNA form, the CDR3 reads TGCGCCAGCAGCTCGGACCCGACCTACGAGCAGTACTTC.

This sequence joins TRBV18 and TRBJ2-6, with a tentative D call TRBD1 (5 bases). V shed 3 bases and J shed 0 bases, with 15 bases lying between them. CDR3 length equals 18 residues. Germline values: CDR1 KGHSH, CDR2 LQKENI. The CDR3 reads CASSPQGVSNSGANVLTF. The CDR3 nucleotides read TGTGCCAGCTCACCCCAAGGGGTCTCAAACTCTGGGGCCAACGTCCTGACTTTC.